The 9 T cell receptor beta chains reported below all come from one sample, sequenced in a study of shared clonotypes between healthy human individuals. Sequenced by immunoSEQ multiplex PCR; TCRdb stores in-frame clones only, minus some. Counted here are about 1.5 million clones, 96% occurring once; the ten biggest clones make up roughly 1.2%. What was sequenced was naive CD4+ T cells sorted from blood. Subset given: CD45RA+ positively selected. These TCRs come from a man younger than 40 in good health.

The V gene is TRBV11-2, the J gene TRBJ1-4; no firm D call. This CDR3 contains 17 residues. The germline V gene has CDR1 SGHAT and CDR2 FQNNGV. V was shortened by 0 bases and J by 4 bases, with 15 bases between the two germline ends. In DNA, the CDR3 is TGTGCCAGCAGCTTAGACCCCCCCGGGGTTCATAATGAAAAACTGTTTTTT. Its protein product is CASSLDPPGVHNEKLFF.

The rearrangement joins TRBV28 to TRBJ2-4; possible D gene TRBD1, 5 bases. The CDR3 consists of 16 residues. Germline loops: CDR1 MDHEN, CDR2 SYDVKM. V shed 6 bases and J shed 2 bases, with 17 bases lying between them. The CDR3 nucleotides read TGTGCCAGCAGCCTACCAGGGTTTGAGTCCAAAAACATTCAGTACTTC. This gives the protein CASSLPGFESKNIQYF. The full variable domain, its missing parts supplied by reference TRBV28 and TRBJ2-4, is DVKVTQSSRYLVKRTGEKVFLECVQDMDHENMFWYRQDPGLGLRLIYFSYDVKMKEKGDIPEGYSVSREKKERFSLILESASTNQTSMYLCASSLPGFESKNIQYFGAGTRLSVL.

The rearrangement uses TRBV2 and TRBJ1-5, with a tentative D call TRBD1 (5 bases). Germline CDR1 SNHLY, CDR2 FYNNEI. This CDR3 contains 15 residues. Trimming pared 3 bases from V and 5 bases from J, leaving 14 bases between. DNA of the CDR3: TGTGCCAGCAGTGACGCTGAGGGGTTCTATCAGCCCCAGCATTTT. It yields the protein CASSDAEGFYQPQHF.

The V gene is TRBV7-3, the J gene TRBJ2-7; tentatively, D is TRBD2 (5 bases). Trimming left V 5 bases short and J 3 bases short, with 17 bases between. CDR1 is SGHTA and CDR2 is FQGTGA in the germline V gene. This CDR3 is built from 15 residues. The CDR3 protein is CASSPRAGEIYEQYF. In DNA, the CDR3 is TGTGCCAGCAGCCCGAGAGCCGGGGAGATCTACGAGCAGTACTTC.

This chain connects TRBV29-1 to TRBJ1-1, with TRBD1 as a possible D gene (6 bases). Germline V gene sequence: CDR1 SQVTM, CDR2 ANQGSEA. Trimming removed 5 bases at V and 3 bases at J, with 25 bases between. The CDR3 runs to 17 residues. The CDR3 is CSVLPPDRPRRDTEAFF. The CDR3 region has the DNA TGCAGCGTTCTCCCTCCCGACAGGCCCAGGCGTGACACTGAAGCTTTCTTT.

The V and J genes are TRBV7-2 and TRBJ1-1, with TRBD1 matching over 7 bases. J gave up 4 bases and V 4 bases, and 6 bases lay outside the gene matches. The germline V gene has CDR1 SGHTA and CDR2 FQGNSA. This CDR3 has 14 residues. This chain's CDR3 is CASSSTHRGTEAFF. Here the CDR3 DNA reads TGTGCCAGCAGCTCAACTCACAGGGGCACTGAAGCTTTCTTT. Supplemented by reference TRBV7-2 and TRBJ1-1, the full variable domain reads GAGVSQSPSNKVTEKGKDVELRCDPISGHTALYWYRQSLGQGLEFLIYFQGNSAPDKSGLPSDRFSAERTGGSVSTLTIQRTQQEDSAVYLCASSSTHRGTEAFFGQGTRLTVV.

This chain connects TRBV7-9 to TRBJ2-2; the match to TRBD2 covers 16 bases. Germline trimming cut 5 bases from V and 14 bases from J; bases unmatched to any gene: 8. Germline lookup yields CDR1 SEHNR and CDR2 FQNEAQ (reference sequence). The length of the CDR3 is 15 residues. CDR3 DNA sequence: TGTGCCAGCAGCGTTCCGGGACTAGCGGGAGGGGGACTGTTTTTT. It encodes CASSVPGLAGGGLFF.

The V and J genes are TRBV5-1 and TRBJ2-7; TRBD1 or TRBD2 may be the D gene (7 bases each). Trimming removed 4 bases from V and 2 bases from J, with 28 bases in between. Germline V gives CDR1 SGHRS, CDR2 YFSETQ. The CDR3 extends over 19 amino acids. In DNA form, the CDR3 reads TGCGCCAGCAGCCACCTACCGGGACAGCGGGATATGGGAGCCTACGAGCAGTACTTC. Translated: CASSHLPGQRDMGAYEQYF. The variable domain in full, with the rest retrieved from reference TRBV5-1 and TRBJ2-7, is KAGVTQTPRYLIKTRGQQVTLSCSPISGHRSVSWYQQTPGQGLQFLFEYFSETQRNKGNFPGRFSGRQFSNSRSEMNVSTLELGDSALYLCASSHLPGQRDMGAYEQYFGPGTRLTVT.

This clone was observed once. This sample includes further DNA sequences coding for the same CDR3. This rearrangement joins TRBV5-1 to TRBJ2-7; TRBD2 matches at 11 bases. Germline CDR1 SGHRS, CDR2 YFSETQ. CDR3 length: 15 amino acids. V lost 4 bases and J lost 4; bases outside the gene matches: 7. In nucleotides, the CDR3 is TGCGCCAGCAGCCCGGGGACTAGCGGAGGTTACGAGCAGTACTTC. Translation: CASSPGTSGGYEQYF.